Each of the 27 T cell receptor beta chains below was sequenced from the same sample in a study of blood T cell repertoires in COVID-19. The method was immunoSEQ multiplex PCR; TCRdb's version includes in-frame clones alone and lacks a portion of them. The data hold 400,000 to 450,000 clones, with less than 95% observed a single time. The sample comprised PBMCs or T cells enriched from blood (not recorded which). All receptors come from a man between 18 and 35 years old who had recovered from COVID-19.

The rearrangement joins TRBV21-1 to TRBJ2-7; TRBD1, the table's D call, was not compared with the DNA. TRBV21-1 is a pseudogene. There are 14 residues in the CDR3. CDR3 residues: CASSKLDRAHEQYF. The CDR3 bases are TGTGCCAGCAGCAAATTGGACAGGGCCCACGAGCAGTACTTC.

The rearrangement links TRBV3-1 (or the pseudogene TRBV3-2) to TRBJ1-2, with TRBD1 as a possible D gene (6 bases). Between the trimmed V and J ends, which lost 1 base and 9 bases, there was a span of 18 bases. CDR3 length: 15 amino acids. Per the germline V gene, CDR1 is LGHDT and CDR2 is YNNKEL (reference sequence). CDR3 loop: CASSQGWDTGDRYTF. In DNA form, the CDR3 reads TGTGCCAGCAGCCAAGGGTGGGACACAGGAGATCGCTACACCTTC.

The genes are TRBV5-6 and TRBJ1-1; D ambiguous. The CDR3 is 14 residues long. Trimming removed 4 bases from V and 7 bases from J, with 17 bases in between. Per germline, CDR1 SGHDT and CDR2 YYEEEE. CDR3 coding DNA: TGTGCCAGCAGCATGGACGGCGGAATCGGTGAAGCTTTCTTT. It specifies CASSMDGGIGEAFF.

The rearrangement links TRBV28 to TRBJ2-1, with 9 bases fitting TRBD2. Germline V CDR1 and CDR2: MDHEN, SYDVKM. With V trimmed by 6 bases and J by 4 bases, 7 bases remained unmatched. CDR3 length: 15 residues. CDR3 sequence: CASSLVSGGYNEQFF. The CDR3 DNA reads TGTGCCAGCAGCCTAGTTAGCGGGGGATACAATGAGCAGTTCTTC. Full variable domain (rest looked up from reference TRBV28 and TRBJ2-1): DVKVTQSSRYLVKRTGEKVFLECVQDMDHENMFWYRQDPGLGLRLIYFSYDVKMKEKGDIPEGYSVSREKKERFSLILESASTNQTSMYLCASSLVSGGYNEQFFGPGTRLTVL.

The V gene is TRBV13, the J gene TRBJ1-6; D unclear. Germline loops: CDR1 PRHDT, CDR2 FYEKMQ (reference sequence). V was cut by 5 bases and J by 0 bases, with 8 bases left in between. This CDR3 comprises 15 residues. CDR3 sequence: CASSQGSSYNSPLHF. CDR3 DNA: TGTGCCAGCAGCCAAGGGAGCTCCTATAATTCACCCCTCCACTTT.

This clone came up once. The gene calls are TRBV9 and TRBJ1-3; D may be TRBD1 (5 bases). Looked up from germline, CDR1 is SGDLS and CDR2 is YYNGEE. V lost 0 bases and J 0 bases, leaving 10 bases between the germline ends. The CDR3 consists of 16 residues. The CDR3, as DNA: TGTGCCAGCAGCGTAGGCATCCAGGGCTCTGGAAACACCATATATTTT. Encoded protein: CASSVGIQGSGNTIYF.

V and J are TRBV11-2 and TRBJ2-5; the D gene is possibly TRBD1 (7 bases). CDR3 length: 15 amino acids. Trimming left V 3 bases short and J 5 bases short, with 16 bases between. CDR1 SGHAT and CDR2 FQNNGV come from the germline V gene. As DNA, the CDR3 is TGTGCCAGCAGCTTGGACCCCAGGGGGAGGGAGACCCAGTACTTC. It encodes CASSLDPRGRETQYF.

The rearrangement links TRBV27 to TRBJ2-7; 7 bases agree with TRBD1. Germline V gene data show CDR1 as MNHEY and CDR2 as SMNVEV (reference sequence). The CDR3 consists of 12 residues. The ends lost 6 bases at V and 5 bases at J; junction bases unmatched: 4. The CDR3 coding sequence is TGTGCCAGCAGACCTACAGGGGACGAGCAGTACTTC. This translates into CASRPTGDEQYF.

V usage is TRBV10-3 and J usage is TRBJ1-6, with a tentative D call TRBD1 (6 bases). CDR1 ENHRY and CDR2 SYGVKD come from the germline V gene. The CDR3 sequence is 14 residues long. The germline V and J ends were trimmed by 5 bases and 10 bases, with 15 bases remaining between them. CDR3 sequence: CAISPYTRGSPLHF. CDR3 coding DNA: TGTGCCATCAGTCCCTATACCAGGGGCTCACCCCTCCACTTT.

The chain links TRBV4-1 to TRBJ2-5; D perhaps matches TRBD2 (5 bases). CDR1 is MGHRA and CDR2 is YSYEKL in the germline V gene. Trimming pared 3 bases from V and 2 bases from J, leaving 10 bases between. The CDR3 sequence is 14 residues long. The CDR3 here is CASSQRGGQETQYF. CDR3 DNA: TGCGCCAGCAGCCAGAGAGGAGGACAAGAGACCCAGTACTTC.

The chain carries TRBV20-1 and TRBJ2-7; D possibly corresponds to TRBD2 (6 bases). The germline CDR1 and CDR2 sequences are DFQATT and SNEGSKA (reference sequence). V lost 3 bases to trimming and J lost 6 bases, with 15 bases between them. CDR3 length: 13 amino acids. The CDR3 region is CSASGGLVGEQYF. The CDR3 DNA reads TGCAGTGCTAGTGGAGGGTTGGTTGGCGAGCAGTACTTC.

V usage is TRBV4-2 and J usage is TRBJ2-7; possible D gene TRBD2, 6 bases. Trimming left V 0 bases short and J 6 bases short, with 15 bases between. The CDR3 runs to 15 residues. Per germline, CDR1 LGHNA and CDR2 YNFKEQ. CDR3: CASSQDPTVGGEQYF. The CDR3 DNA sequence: TGTGCCAGCAGCCAAGACCCCACCGTCGGGGGCGAGCAGTACTTC.

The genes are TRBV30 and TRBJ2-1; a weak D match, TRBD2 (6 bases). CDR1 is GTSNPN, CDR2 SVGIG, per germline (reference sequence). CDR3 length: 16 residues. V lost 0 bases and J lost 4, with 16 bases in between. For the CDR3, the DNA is TGTGCCTGGAGTGTCGGGACTCCTCGAGGGTACAATGAGCAGTTCTTC. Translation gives CAWSVGTPRGYNEQFF. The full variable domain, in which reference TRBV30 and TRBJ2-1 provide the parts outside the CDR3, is SQTIHQWPATLVQPVGSPLSLECTVEGTSNPNLYWYRQAAGRGLQLLFYSVGIGQISSEVPQNLSASRPQDRQFILSSKKLLLSDSGFYLCAWSVGTPRGYNEQFFGPGTRLTVL.

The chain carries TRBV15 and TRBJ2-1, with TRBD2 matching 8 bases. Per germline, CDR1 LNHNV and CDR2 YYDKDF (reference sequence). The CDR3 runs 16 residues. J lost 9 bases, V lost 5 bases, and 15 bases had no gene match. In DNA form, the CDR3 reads TGTGCCACCAGCTTCGAATTGGGGACTAGAGTCGCTGAGCAGTTCTTC. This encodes CATSFELGTRVAEQFF.

In nucleotides, the CDR3 is TGCGCCAGCAGTCCCGAGCAGGTTTACAATGAGCAGTTCTTC. The encoded protein is CASSPEQVYNEQFF. V usage is TRBV5-1 and J usage is TRBJ2-1; D gene ambiguous. Looked up from germline, CDR1 is SGHRS and CDR2 is YFSETQ. The V end was cut by 5 bases, the J end by 4 bases, with 13 bases between. The CDR3 is 14 amino acids.

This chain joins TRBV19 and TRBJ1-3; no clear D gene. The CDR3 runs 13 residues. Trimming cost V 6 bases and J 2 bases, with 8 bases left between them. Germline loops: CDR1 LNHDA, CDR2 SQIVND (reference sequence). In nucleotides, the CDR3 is TGTGCCAGTAGGCCCGGGGCTGGAAACACCATATATTTT. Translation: CASRPGAGNTIYF.

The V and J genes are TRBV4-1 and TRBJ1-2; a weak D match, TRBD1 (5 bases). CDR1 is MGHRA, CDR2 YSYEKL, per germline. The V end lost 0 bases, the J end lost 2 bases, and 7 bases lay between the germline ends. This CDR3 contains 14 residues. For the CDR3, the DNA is TGCGCCAGCAGCCAAGAAGGGGCCAACTATGGCTACACCTTC. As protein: CASSQEGANYGYTF.

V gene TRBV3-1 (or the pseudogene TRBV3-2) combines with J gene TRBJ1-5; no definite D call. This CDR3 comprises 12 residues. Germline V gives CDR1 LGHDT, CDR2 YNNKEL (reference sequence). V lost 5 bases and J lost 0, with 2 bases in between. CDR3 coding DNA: TGTGCCAGCAGCTATAGCAATCAGCCCCAGCATTTT. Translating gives CASSYSNQPQHF.

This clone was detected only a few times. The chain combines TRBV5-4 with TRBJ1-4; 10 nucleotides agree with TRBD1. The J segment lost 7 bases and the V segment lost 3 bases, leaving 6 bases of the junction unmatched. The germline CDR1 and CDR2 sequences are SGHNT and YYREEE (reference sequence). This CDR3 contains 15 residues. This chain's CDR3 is CASSSGQGRPEKLFF. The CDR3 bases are TGTGCCAGCAGCTCGGGACAGGGGAGACCTGAAAAACTGTTTTTT.

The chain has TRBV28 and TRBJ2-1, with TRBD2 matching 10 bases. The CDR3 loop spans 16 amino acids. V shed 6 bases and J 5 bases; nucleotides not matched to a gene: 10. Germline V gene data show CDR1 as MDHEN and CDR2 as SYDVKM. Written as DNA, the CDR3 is TGTGCCAGCAGGACACCGGGACTAGCGAGCCACAATGAGCAGTTCTTC. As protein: CASRTPGLASHNEQFF. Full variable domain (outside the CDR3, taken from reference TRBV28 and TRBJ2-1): DVKVTQSSRYLVKRTGEKVFLECVQDMDHENMFWYRQDPGLGLRLIYFSYDVKMKEKGDIPEGYSVSREKKERFSLILESASTNQTSMYLCASRTPGLASHNEQFFGPGTRLTVL.

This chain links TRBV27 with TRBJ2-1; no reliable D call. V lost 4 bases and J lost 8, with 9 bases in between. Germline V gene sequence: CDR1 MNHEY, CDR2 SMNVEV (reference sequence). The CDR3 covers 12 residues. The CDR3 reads CASSSLSHEQFF. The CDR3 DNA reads TGTGCCAGCAGTTCTCTTTCCCATGAGCAGTTCTTC.

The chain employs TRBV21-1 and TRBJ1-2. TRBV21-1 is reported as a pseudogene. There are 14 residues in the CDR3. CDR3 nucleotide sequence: TGTGCCAGCAGCTACGGGGTCCGCCAAGGTGGCTACACCTTC. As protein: CASSYGVRQGGYTF.

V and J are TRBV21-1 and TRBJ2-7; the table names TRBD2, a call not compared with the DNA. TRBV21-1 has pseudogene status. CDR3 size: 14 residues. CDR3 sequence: CASRGRGVVYEQYF. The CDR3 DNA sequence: TGTGCCTCGAGGGGGAGGGGGGTAGTTTACGAGCAGTACTTC.

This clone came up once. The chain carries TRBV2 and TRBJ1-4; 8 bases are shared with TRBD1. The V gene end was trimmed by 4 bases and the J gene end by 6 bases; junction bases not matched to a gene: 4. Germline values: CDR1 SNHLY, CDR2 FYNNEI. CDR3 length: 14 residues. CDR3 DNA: TGTGCCAGCAGTGCCGGACAGGGAGATGAAAAACTGTTTTTT. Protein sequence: CASSAGQGDEKLFF.

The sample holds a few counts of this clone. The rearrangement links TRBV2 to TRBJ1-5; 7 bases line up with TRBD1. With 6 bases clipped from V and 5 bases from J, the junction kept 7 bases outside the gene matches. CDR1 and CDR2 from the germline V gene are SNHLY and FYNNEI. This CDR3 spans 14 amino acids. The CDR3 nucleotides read TGTGCCAGCAGGTACAGGGGAGTCGATCAGCCCCAGCATTTT. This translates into CASRYRGVDQPQHF.

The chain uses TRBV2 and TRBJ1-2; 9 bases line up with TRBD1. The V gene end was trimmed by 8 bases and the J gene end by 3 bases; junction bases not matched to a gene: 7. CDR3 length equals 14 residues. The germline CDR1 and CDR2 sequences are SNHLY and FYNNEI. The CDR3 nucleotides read TGTGCCAGCCTTCCCCGGGACAGGGACTATGGCTACACCTTC. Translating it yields CASLPRDRDYGYTF.

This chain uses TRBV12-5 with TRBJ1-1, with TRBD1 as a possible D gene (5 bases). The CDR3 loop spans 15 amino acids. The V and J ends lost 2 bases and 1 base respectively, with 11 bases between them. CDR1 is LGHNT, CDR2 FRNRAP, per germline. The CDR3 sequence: CASGLFADRNTEAFF. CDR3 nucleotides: TGTGCTAGTGGTTTGTTCGCCGACAGGAACACTGAAGCTTTCTTT.